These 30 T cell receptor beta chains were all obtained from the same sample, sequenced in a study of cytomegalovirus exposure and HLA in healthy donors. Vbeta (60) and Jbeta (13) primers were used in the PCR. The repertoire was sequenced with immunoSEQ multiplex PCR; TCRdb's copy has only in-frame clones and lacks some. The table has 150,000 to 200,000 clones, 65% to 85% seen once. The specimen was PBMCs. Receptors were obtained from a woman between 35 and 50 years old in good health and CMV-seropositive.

In DNA form, the CDR3 reads TGTGCCAGCAGCTTTACACGGGAAACCTATGGCTACACCTTC. This gives the protein CASSFTRETYGYTF. The rearrangement links TRBV7-2 to TRBJ1-2, with D hard to call. CDR3 size: 14 residues. The V end was cut by 3 bases, the J end by 4 bases, with 12 bases between. CDR1 is SGHTA, CDR2 FQGNSA, per germline.

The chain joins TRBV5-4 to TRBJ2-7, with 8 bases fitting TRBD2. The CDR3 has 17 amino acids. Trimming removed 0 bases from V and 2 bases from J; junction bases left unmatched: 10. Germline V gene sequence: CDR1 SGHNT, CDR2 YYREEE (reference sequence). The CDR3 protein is CASSLAAGGTGTYEQYF. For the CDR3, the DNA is TGTGCCAGCAGCTTGGCCGCGGGGGGAACAGGCACCTACGAGCAGTACTTC.

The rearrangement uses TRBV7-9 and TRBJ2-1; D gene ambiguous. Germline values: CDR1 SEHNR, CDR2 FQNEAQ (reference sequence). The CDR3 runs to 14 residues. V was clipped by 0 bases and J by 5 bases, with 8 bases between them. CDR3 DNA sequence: TGTGCCAGCAGCTTAGCCCCCAGGAACAATGAGCAGTTCTTC. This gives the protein CASSLAPRNNEQFF.

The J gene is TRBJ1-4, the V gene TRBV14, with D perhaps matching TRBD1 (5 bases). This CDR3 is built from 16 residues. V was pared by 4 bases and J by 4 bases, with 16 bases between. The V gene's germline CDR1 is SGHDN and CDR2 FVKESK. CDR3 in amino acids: CASSPKGRADNEKLFF. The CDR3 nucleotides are TGTGCCAGCAGCCCGAAGGGGAGGGCCGATAATGAAAAACTGTTTTTT.

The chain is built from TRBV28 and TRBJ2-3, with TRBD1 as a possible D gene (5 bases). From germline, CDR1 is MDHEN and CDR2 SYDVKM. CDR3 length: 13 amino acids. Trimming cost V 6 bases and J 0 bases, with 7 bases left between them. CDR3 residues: CASRGPSTDTQYF. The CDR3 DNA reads TGTGCCAGCAGGGGGCCTAGCACAGATACGCAGTATTTT.

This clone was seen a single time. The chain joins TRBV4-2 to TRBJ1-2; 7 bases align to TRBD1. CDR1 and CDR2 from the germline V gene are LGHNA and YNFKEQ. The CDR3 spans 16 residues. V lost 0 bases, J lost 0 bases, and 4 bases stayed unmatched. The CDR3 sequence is CASSQEEGTANYGYTF. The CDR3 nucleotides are TGTGCCAGCAGCCAAGAAGAAGGGACAGCTAACTATGGCTACACCTTC.

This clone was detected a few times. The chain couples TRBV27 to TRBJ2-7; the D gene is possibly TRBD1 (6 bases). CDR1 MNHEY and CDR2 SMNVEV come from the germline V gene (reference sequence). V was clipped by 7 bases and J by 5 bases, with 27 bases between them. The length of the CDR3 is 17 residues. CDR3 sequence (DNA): TGTGCCAGCACTCTTCCAGGACAGCTGATACGTTGGAACGAGCAGTACTTC. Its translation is CASTLPGQLIRWNEQYF.

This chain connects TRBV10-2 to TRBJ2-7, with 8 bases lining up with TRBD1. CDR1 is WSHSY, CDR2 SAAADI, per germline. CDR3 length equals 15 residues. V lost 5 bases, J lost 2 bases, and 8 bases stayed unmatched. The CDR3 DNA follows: TGCGCCAGCAGTCCGACCGGGACAGGTCCCTACGAGCAGTACTTC. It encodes CASSPTGTGPYEQYF.

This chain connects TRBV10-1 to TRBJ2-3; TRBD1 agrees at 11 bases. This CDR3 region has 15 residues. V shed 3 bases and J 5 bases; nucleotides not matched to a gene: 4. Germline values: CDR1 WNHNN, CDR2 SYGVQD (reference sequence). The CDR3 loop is CASSEGGTGGDTQYF. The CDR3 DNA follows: TGCGCCAGCAGTGAAGGGGGGACAGGGGGAGATACGCAGTATTTT.

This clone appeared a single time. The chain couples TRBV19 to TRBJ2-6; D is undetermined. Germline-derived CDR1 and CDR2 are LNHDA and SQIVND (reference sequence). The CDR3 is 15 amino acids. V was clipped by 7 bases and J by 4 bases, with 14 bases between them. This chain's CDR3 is CASTTGYVGANVLTF. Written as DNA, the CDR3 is TGTGCCAGTACCACCGGGTATGTCGGGGCCAACGTCCTGACTTTC.

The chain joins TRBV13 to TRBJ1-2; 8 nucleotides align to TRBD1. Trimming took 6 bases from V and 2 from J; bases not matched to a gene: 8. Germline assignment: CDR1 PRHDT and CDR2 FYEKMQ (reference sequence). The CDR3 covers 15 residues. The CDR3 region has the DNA TGTGCCAGCAGGAAGCAGGGGGCAACGAACTATGGCTACACCTTC. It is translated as CASRKQGATNYGYTF.

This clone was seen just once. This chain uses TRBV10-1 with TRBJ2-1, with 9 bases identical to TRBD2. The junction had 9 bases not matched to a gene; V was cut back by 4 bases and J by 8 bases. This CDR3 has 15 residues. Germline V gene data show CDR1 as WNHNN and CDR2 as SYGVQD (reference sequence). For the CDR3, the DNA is TGCGCCAGCAGTGCGTTCGGACTAGCGCCAGATGAGCAGTTCTTC. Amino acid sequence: CASSAFGLAPDEQFF.

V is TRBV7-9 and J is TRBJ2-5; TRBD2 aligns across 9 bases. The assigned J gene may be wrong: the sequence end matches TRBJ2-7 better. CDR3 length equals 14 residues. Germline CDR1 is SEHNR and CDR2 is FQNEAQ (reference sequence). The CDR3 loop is CASSSRTSDYEQYF. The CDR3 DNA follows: TGTGCCAGCAGCTCCCGGACTAGCGACTACGAGCAGTACTTC.

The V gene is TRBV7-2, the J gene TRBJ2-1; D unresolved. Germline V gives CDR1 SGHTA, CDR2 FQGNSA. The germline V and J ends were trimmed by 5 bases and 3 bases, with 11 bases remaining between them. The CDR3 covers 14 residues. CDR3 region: CASSTRQGYNEQFF. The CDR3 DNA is TGTGCCAGCAGCACTCGACAAGGCTACAATGAGCAGTTCTTC.

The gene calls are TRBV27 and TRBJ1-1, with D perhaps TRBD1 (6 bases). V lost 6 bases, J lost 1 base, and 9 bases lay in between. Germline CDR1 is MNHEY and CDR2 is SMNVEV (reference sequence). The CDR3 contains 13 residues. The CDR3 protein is CASRQQGNTEAFF. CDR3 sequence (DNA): TGTGCCAGCAGGCAACAGGGGAACACTGAAGCTTTCTTT.

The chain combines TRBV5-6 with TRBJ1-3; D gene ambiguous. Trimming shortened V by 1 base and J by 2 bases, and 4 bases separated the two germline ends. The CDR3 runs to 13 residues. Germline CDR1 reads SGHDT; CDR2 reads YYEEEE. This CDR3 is CASSLPAGNTIYF. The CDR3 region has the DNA TGTGCCAGCAGCTTGCCAGCTGGAAACACCATATATTTT.

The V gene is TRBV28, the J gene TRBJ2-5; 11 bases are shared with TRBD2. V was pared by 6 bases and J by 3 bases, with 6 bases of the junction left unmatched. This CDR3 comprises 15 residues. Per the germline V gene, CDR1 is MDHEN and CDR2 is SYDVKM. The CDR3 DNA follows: TGTGCCAGCAGACCCGGGACTAGCGGAGAAGAGACCCAGTACTTC. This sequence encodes CASRPGTSGEETQYF.

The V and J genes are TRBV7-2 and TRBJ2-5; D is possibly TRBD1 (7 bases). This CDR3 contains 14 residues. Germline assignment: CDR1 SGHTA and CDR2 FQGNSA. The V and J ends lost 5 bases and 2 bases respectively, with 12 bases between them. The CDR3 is CASSGGTAQETQYF. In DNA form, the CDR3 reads TGTGCCAGCAGCGGAGGGACAGCACAAGAGACCCAGTACTTC.

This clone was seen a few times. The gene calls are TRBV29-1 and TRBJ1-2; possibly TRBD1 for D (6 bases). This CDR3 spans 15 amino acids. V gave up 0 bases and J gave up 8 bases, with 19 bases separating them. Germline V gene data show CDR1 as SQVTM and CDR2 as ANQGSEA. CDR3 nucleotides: TGCAGCGTTGAAGATGCGGGGGGCCGTTTGAGAGGCTACACCTTC. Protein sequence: CSVEDAGGRLRGYTF.

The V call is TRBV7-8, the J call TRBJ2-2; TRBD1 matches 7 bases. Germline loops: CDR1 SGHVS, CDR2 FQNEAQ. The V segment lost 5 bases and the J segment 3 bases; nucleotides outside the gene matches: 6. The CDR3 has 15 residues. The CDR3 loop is CASSGRGWDTGELFF. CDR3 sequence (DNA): TGTGCCAGCAGCGGCAGGGGGTGGGACACCGGGGAGCTGTTTTTT.

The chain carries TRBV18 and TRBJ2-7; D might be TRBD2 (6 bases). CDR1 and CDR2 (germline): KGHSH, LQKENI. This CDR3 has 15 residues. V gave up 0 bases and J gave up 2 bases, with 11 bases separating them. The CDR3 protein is CASSPPTREAYEQYF. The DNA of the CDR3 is TGTGCCAGCTCACCACCGACCAGGGAGGCCTACGAGCAGTACTTC.

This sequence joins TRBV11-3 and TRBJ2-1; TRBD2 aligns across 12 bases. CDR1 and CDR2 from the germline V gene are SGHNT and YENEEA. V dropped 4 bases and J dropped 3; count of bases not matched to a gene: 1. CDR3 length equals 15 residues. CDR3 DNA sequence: TGTGCCAGCAGCTCGGGACTAGCGGGCTACAATGAGCAGTTCTTC. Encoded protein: CASSSGLAGYNEQFF.

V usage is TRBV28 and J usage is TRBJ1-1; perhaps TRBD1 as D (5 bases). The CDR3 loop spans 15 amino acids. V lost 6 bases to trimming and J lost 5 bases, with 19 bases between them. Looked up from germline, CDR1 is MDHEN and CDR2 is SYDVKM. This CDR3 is CASSPSGGVSTEAFF. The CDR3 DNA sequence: TGTGCCAGCAGCCCCTCCGGAGGGGTGAGTACTGAAGCTTTCTTT.

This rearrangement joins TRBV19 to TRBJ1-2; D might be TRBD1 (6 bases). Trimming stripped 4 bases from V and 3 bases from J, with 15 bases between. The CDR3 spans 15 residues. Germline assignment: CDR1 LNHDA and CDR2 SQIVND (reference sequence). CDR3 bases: TGTGCCAGTAGTAGCCAGGGGATGCGAGACTATGGCTACACCTTC. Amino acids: CASSSQGMRDYGYTF.

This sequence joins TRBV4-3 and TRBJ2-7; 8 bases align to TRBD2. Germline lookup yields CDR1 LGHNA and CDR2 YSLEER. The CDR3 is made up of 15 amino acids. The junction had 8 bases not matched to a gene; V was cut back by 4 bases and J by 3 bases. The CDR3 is CASSPSSGRDYEQYF. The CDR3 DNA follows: TGCGCCAGCAGCCCTTCCTCCGGGAGGGACTACGAGCAGTACTTC.

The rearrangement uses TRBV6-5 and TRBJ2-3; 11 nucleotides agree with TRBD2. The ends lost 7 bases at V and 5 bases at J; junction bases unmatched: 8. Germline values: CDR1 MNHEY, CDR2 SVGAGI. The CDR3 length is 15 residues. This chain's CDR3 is CASKLAGGPRDTQYF. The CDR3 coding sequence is TGTGCCAGCAAATTAGCGGGAGGGCCGAGAGATACGCAGTATTTT.

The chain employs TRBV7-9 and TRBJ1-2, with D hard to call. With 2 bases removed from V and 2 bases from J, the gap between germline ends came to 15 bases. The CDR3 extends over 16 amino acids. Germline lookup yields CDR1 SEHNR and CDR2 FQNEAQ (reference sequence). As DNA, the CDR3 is TGTGCCAGCAGCTTAAGGAGGGAACGTAGAAACTATGGCTACACCTTC. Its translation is CASSLRRERRNYGYTF.

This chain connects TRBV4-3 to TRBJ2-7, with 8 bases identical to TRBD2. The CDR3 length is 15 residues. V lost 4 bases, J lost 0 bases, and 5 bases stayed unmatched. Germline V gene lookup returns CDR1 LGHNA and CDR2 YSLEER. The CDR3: CASSLVAGTSYEQYF. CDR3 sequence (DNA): TGCGCCAGCAGCCTGGTAGCGGGGACCTCCTACGAGCAGTACTTC.

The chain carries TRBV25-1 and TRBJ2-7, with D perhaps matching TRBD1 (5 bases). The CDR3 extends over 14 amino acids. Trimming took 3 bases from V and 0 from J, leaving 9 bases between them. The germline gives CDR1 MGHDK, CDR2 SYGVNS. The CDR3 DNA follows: TGTGCCAGCAGTGATACAGGTAGCTCCTACGAGCAGTACTTC. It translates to CASSDTGSSYEQYF.

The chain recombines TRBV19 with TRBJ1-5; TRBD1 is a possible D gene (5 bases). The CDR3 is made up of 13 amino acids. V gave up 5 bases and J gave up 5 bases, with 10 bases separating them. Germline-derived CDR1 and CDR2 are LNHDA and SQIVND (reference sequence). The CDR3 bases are TGTGCCAGTAGTTGGGGCAGCGATCAGCCCCAGCATTTT. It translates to CASSWGSDQPQHF.